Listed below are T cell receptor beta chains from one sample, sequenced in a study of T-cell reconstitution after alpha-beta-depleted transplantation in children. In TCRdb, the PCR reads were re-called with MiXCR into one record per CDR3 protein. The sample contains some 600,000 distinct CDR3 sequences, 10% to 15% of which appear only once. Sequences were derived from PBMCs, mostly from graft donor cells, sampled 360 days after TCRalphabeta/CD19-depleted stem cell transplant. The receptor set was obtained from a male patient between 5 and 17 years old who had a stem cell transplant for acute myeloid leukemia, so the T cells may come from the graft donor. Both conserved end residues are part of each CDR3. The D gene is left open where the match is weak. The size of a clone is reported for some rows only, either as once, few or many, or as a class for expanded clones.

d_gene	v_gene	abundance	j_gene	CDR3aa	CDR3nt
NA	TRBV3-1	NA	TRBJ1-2	CASSQENRVGINF	TGTGCCAGCAGCCAAGAAAACAGGGTGGGAATTAACTTC
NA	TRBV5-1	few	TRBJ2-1	CASSSGTTPYNEQFF	TGCGCCAGCAGCTCCGGGACCACGCCTTACAATGAGCAGTTCTTC
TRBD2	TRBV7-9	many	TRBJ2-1	CASSLEAGGPIEQFF	TGTGCCAGCAGCTTAGAAGCGGGAGGGCCCATTGAGCAGTTCTTC
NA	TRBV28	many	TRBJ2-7	CASSLFRVSYEQYF	TGTGCCAGCAGTTTATTCAGGGTCTCCTACGAGCAGTACTTC
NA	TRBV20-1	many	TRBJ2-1	CSAGERTSTNEQFF	TGCAGTGCCGGAGAACGCACTAGCACGAATGAGCAGTTCTTC
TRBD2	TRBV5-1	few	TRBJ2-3	CASSFTSGRQGDTQYF	TGCGCCAGCAGCTTCACTAGCGGGAGGCAGGGGGATACGCAGTATTTT
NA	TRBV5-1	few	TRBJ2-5	CASSLEGIQETQYF	TGCGCCAGCAGCTTGGAAGGGATCCAAGAGACCCAGTACTTC
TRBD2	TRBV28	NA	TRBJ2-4	CASSPGLAGGSNIQYF	TGTGCCAGCAGTCCCGGGCTAGCGGGAGGATCCAACATTCAGTACTTC
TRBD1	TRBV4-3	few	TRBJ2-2	CASSQFTGGAGTGELFF	TGCGCCAGCAGCCAATTTACAGGGGGAGCGGGTACCGGGGAGCTGTTTTTT
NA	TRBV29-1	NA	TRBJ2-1	CSVGAAQFF	TGCAGCGTTGGGGCAGCCCAGTTCTTC
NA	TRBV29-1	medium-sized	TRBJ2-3	CSVDSGVTDTQYF	TGCAGCGTTGACTCGGGGGTCACAGATACGCAGTATTTT
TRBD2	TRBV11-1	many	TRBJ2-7	CASSSSWVAGDEQYF	TGTGCCAGCAGCTCCTCCTGGGTAGCGGGAGACGAGCAGTACTTC
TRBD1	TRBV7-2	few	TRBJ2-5	CASMWQGATQETQYF	TGTGCCAGCATGTGGCAGGGGGCCACCCAAGAGACCCAGTACTTC
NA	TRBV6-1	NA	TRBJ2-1	CASTDSPSSYNEQFF	TGTGCCAGCACCGATAGCCCAAGCTCCTACAATGAGCAGTTCTTC
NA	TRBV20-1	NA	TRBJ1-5	CSAKGLVRPQHF	TGCAGTGCTAAAGGACTAGTAAGGCCCCAGCATTTT
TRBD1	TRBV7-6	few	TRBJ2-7	CASSLEAQGALSYEQYF	TGTGCCAGCAGCTTGGAAGCACAGGGGGCCCTCTCCTACGAGCAGTACTTC
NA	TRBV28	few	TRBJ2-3	CASSSPGGTDTQYF	TGTGCCAGCAGTTCCCCAGGAGGCACAGATACGCAGTATTTT
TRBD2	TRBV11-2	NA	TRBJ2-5	CASSLEVALAGGKTQYF	TGTGCCAGCAGCTTAGAAGTTGCTCTAGCGGGCGGTAAGACCCAGTACTTC
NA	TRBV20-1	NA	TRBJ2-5	CSAQLTHQETQYF	TGCAGTGCTCAGCTTACCCACCAAGAGACCCAGTACTTC
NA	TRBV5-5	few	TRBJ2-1	CASSPKHSGEQFF	TGTGCCAGCAGCCCAAAACATTCAGGCGAGCAGTTCTTC
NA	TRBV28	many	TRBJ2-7	CASSSRDSRSPYEQYF	TGTGCCAGCAGTTCACGGGACTCAAGGAGCCCGTACGAGCAGTACTTC
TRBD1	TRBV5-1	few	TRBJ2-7	CASSHGQGENEQYF	TGCGCCAGCAGCCACGGACAGGGGGAGAACGAGCAGTACTTC
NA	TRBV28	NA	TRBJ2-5	CASSTYRETQYF	TGTGCCAGCAGCACTTATCGGGAGACCCAGTACTTC
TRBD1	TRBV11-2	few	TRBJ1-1	CASSLGRRGAFF	TGTGCCAGCAGCTTAGGTCGCAGGGGGGCTTTCTTT
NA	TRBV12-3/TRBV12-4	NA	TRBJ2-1	CASRIRLGGPDNEQFF	TGTGCCAGCAGAATAAGGCTCGGAGGGCCTGACAATGAGCAGTTCTTC
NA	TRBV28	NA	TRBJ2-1	CASRMGSGEQFF	TGTGCCAGCAGAATGGGGTCCGGTGAGCAGTTCTTC
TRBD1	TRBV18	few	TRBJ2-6	CASSLMTGSYSGANVLTF	TGTGCCAGCTCACTGATGACAGGGTCCTACTCTGGGGCCAACGTCCTGACTTTC
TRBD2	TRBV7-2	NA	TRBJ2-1	CASSLAPWTSGSANEQFF	TGTGCCAGCAGCTTAGCTCCCTGGACTAGCGGGAGTGCCAATGAGCAGTTCTTC
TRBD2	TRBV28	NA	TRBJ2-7	CASSLILAGAVEQYF	TGTGCCAGCAGTTTAATCCTAGCGGGAGCAGTCGAGCAGTACTTC
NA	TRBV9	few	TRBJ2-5	CASSPQGVTQYF	TGTGCCAGCAGCCCCCAGGGCGTTACCCAGTACTTC
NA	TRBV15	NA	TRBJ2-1	CATSPLSGPYNEQFF	TGTGCCACCAGTCCCCTAAGCGGGCCGTACAATGAGCAGTTCTTC
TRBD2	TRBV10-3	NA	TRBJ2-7	CAISFAPGPGGEQYF	TGTGCCATCAGTTTTGCCCCGGGGCCGGGGGGCGAGCAGTACTTC
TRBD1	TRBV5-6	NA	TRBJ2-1	CASSLRRGPPYNEQFF	TGTGCCAGCAGCTTGCGCAGGGGGCCCCCCTACAATGAGCAGTTCTTC
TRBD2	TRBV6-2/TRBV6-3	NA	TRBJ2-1	CASRPWEGRYNEQFF	TGTGCCAGCAGACCTTGGGAGGGCCGGTACAATGAGCAGTTCTTC
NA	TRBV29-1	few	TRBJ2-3	CSVESILSTDTQYF	TGCAGCGTTGAAAGCATCCTTAGCACAGATACGCAGTATTTT
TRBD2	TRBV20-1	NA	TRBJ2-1	CSAPGSGSGSYNEQFF	TGCAGTGCTCCAGGGAGCGGGAGTGGATCCTACAATGAGCAGTTCTTC
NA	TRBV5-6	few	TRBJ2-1	CASSAGGGRRDRFF	TGTGCCAGCAGCGCTGGAGGGGGACGGAGGGACCGGTTCTTC